One sample yielded the 10 T cell receptor beta chains listed below, sequenced in a study of shared clonotypes between healthy human individuals. Sequenced by immunoSEQ multiplex PCR; TCRdb stores in-frame clones only, minus some. The sample contains approximately 530,000 clones, roughly 95% of which appear only once. Sequencing was performed on naive CD4+ T cells sorted from blood. This sample's subset: CD45RA+ positively selected. These receptors all stem from a woman aged 25 to 39 in good health.

This chain links TRBV7-9 with TRBJ2-2, with D tentatively TRBD1 or TRBD2 (5 bases each). CDR1 and CDR2 (germline): SEHNR, FQNEAQ (reference sequence). The CDR3 contains 15 residues. The ends were cut back, 10 bases at V and 2 bases at J, with 17 bases in the middle. CDR3 DNA sequence: TGTGCCATCGGGTCGGGGCCAACTAACACCGGGGAGCTGTTTTTT. Translating gives CAIGSGPTNTGELFF.

The chain joins TRBV5-4 to TRBJ1-2; TRBD1 might be the D (5 bases). V was cut by 4 bases and J by 1 base, with 14 bases left in between. The CDR3 covers 15 residues. The germline V gene encodes CDR1 SGHNT and CDR2 YYREEE (reference sequence). DNA for the CDR3: TGTGCCAGCAGCGGCGGGGCGGGGCATAACTATGGCTACACCTTC. Translation: CASSGGAGHNYGYTF.

The genes are TRBV19 and TRBJ1-5; D is possibly TRBD1 (5 bases). The CDR3 runs to 15 residues. Trimming stripped 3 bases from V and 6 bases from J, with 15 bases between. Germline CDR1 is LNHDA and CDR2 is SQIVND (reference sequence). CDR3 DNA: TGTGCCAGTAGTATCCCCCGGATAGACAGTCAGCCCCAGCATTTT. Protein sequence: CASSIPRIDSQPQHF. Looking up the rest from reference TRBV19 and TRBJ1-5 gives the full variable domain: DGGITQSPKYLFRKEGQNVTLSCEQNLNHDAMYWYRQDPGQGLRLIYYSQIVNDFQKGDIAEGYSVSREKKESFPLTVTSAQKNPTAFYLCASSIPRIDSQPQHFGDGTRLSIL.

The rearrangement uses TRBV19 and TRBJ2-2; D uncertain. In germline, CDR1 is LNHDA, CDR2 SQIVND (reference sequence). The CDR3 is made up of 13 amino acids. V lost 2 bases and J lost 6, with 7 bases in between. CDR3 in DNA: TGTGCCAGTAGTATACATGTTCCCGGGGAGCTGTTTTTT. Translation: CASSIHVPGELFF.

The V and J genes are TRBV5-1 and TRBJ2-2; 10 bases fit TRBD2. CDR3 length equals 16 residues. Germline V lookup: CDR1 SGHRS, CDR2 YFSETQ. V dropped 0 bases and J dropped 7; count of bases not matched to a gene: 6. The CDR3 here is CASSLALAGEIGELFF. In DNA form, the CDR3 reads TGCGCCAGCAGCTTGGCTCTAGCGGGAGAAATCGGGGAGCTGTTTTTT.

This clone was seen a single time. The chain uses TRBV5-4 and TRBJ2-5; 7 nucleotides agree with TRBD1. The germline V gene has CDR1 SGHNT and CDR2 YYREEE (reference sequence). The CDR3 has 15 residues. The J segment lost 2 bases and the V segment lost 4 bases, leaving 8 bases of the junction unmatched. For the CDR3, the DNA is TGTGCCAGCAGCAACACACAGGGGAGACAAGAGACCCAGTACTTC. Amino acid sequence: CASSNTQGRQETQYF. Together with reference TRBV5-4 and TRBJ2-5, the CDR3 gives the full variable domain: ETGVTQSPTHLIKTRGQQVTLRCSSQSGHNTVSWYQQALGQGPQFIFQYYREEENGRGNFPPRFSGLQFPNYSSELNVNALELDDSALYLCASSNTQGRQETQYFGPGTRLLVL.

In this sample, this clone turned up once. J is TRBJ2-7 and V is TRBV28; 13 bases fit TRBD2. Germline V gives CDR1 MDHEN, CDR2 SYDVKM. The CDR3 contains 17 residues. The junction had 10 bases not matched to a gene; V was cut back by 3 bases and J by 5 bases. CDR3 nucleotide sequence: TGTGCCAGCAGTTTCTCTCGGACTAGCGGGGGAACGGACGAGCAGTACTTC. It translates to CASSFSRTSGGTDEQYF.

This chain links TRBV4-1 with TRBJ1-5; possibly TRBD1 for D (5 bases). Trimming stripped 1 base from V and 4 bases from J, with 14 bases between. Germline-derived CDR1 and CDR2 are MGHRA and YSYEKL. CDR3 length: 16 residues. CDR3 coding DNA: TGCGCCAGCAGCCAAGGACAGCCATCTAGGAATCAGCCCCAGCATTTT. Its translation: CASSQGQPSRNQPQHF.

The rearrangement links TRBV6-5 to TRBJ2-4; D is unclear. CDR1 is MNHEY and CDR2 is SVGAGI in the germline V gene. The ends were cut back, 2 bases at V and 7 bases at J, with 3 bases in the middle. CDR3 length: 11 amino acids. The CDR3 bases are TGTGCCAGCAGTTACATGAACATTCAGTACTTC. Its translation is CASSYMNIQYF.

The CDR3 region is CASRPGLAGSYEQYF. In DNA, the CDR3 is TGTGCCAGCAGGCCCGGACTAGCGGGAAGCTACGAGCAGTACTTC. The V call is TRBV27, the J call TRBJ2-7; TRBD2 matches 12 bases. The V segment lost 6 bases and the J segment 3 bases; nucleotides outside the gene matches: 6. CDR1 is MNHEY and CDR2 is SMNVEV in the germline V gene (reference sequence). This CDR3 contains 15 residues.